The present T cell receptor beta chain was sequenced within a study of blood T cells in healthy people across ages. The study, taken as a whole, reports: Aged donors had fewer naive CD4+ cells and lower diversity than long-lived donors.

Turning to this clonotype: Its antigen is as yet unknown.

The CDR3 runs 15 residues. Germline CDR1 reads SEHNR; CDR2 reads FQNEAQ (reference sequence). Trimming stripped 1 base from V and 5 bases from J, with 14 bases between. Primed by a sample-barcoded 5' primer and a J-beta primer mix, a second PCR proceeded for 7 to 11 cycles. Every cDNA molecule bore a tag from a template-switch adaptor containing 12 random nucleotides. TCRdb reanalysed the 5' RACE reads using MiXCR and keeps one entry per CDR3 protein. This sample carries roughly 1,100,000 distinct CDR3 sequences, 20% to 25% of them seen once, and the ten largest clones take around 0.7%. This same sample was also part of a study on T cells of mothers and their children. From that report: Slightly higher, non-significant overlap characterized related mother-child pairs relative to unrelated pairs. At a sensitivity of about 100 clones per million clonotypes, no persistent microchimeric T cell clones appeared.

This rearrangement joins TRBV7-9 to TRBJ2-5, with D maybe TRBD1 (6 bases). The origin of this receptor is a girl aged 2-10 years in good health. Source material: blood. This CDR3 reads CASSLGPTGKETQYF. The CDR3, as DNA: TGTGCCAGCAGCTTAGGTCCGACAGGCAAGGAGACCCAGTACTTC.